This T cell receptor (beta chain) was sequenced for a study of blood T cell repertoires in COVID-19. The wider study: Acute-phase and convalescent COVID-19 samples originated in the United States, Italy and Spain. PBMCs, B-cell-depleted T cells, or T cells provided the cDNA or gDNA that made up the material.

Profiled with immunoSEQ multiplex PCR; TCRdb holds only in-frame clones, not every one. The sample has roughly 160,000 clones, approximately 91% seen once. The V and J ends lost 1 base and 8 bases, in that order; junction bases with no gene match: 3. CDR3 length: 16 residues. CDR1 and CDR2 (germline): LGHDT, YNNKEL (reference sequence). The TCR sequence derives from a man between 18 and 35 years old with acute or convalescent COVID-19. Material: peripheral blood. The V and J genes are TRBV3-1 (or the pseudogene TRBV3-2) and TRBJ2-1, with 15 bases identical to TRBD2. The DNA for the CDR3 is TGTGCCAGCAGCCAAGGGACTAGCGGGAGGGAGGATGAGCAGTTCTTC. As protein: CASSQGTSGREDEQFF.